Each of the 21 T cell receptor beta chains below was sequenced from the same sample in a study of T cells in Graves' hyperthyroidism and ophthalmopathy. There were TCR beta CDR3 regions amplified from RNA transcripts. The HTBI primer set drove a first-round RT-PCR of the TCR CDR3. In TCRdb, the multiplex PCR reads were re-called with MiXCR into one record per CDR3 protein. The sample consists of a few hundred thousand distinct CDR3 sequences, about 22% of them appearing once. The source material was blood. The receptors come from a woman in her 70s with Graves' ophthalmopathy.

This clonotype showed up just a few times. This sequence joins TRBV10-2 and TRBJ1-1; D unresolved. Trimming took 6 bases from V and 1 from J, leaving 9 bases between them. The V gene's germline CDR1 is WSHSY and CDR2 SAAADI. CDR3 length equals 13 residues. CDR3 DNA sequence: TGCGCCAGCAGCGAGGACCCGAACACTGAAGCTTTCTTT. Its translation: CASSEDPNTEAFF.

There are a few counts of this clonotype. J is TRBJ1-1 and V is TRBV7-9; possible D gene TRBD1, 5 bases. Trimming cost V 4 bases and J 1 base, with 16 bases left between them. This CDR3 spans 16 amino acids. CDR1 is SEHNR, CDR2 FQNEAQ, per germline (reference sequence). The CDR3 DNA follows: TGTGCCAGCAGCTCCCCCCCGGGACGACCGAACACTGAAGCTTTCTTT. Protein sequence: CASSSPPGRPNTEAFF.

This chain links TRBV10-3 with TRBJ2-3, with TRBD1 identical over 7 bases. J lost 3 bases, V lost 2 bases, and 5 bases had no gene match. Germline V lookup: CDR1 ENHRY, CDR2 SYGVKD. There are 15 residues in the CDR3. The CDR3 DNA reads TGTGCCATCAGTGAGACAGGGGCGCTGACAGATACGCAGTATTTT. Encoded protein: CAISETGALTDTQYF.

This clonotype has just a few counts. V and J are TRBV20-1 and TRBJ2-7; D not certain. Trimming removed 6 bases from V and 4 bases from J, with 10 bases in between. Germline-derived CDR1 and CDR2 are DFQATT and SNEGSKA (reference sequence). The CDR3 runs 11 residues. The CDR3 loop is CSAEDFYEQYF. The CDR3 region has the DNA TGCAGTGCCGAAGACTTTTACGAGCAGTACTTC.

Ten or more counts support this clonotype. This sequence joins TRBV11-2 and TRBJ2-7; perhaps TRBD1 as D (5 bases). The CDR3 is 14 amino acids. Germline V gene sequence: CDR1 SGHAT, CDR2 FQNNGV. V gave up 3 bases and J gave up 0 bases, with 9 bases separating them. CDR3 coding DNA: TGTGCCAGCAGCTTCGACAGAAGCTCCTACGAGCAGTACTTC. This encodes CASSFDRSSYEQYF.

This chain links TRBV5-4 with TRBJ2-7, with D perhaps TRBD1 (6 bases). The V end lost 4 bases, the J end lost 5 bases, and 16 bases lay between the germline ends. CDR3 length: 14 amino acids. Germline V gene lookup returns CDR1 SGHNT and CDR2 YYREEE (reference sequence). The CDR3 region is CASSPGAILDEQYF. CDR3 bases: TGTGCCAGCAGCCCAGGGGCGATTCTCGACGAGCAGTACTTC.

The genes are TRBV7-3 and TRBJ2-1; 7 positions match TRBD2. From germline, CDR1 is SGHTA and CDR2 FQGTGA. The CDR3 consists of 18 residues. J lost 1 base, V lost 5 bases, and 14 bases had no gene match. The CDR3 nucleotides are TGTGCCAGCAGCCAATTTTCCGTCGGCGGGAGTTCCTACAATGAGCAGTTCTTC. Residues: CASSQFSVGGSSYNEQFF.

The CDR3 loop reads CASSILRGQPQHF. Here the CDR3 DNA reads TGTGCCAGCAGTATCCTCCGGGGGCAGCCCCAGCATTTT. The rearrangement uses TRBV27 and TRBJ1-5; D might be TRBD1 (5 bases). Germline values: CDR1 MNHEY, CDR2 SMNVEV (reference sequence). The CDR3 consists of 13 residues. V was pared by 5 bases and J by 7 bases, with 12 bases between.

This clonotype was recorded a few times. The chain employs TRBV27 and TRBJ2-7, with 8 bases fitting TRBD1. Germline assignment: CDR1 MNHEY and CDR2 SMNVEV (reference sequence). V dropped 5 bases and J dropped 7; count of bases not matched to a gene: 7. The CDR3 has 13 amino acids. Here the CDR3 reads CASSRGQGEEQYF. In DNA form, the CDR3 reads TGTGCCAGCAGTCGCGGACAGGGAGAAGAGCAGTACTTC.

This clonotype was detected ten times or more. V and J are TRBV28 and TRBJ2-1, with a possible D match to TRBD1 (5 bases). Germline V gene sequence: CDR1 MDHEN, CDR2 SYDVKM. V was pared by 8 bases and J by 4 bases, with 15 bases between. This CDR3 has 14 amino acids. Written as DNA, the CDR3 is TGTGCCAGCGGCCAGGGAATATCATACAATGAGCAGTTCTTC. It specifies CASGQGISYNEQFF. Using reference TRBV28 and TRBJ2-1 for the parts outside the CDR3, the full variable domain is DVKVTQSSRYLVKRTGEKVFLECVQDMDHENMFWYRQDPGLGLRLIYFSYDVKMKEKGDIPEGYSVSREKKERFSLILESASTNQTSMYLCASGQGISYNEQFFGPGTRLTVL.

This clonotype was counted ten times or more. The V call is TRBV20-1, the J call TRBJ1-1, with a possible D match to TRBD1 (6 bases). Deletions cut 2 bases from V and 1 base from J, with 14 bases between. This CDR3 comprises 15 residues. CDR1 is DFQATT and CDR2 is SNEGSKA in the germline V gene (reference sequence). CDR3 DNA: TGCAGTGCTAGACCTAGGGGGTGGGCGAACACTGAAGCTTTCTTT. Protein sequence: CSARPRGWANTEAFF.

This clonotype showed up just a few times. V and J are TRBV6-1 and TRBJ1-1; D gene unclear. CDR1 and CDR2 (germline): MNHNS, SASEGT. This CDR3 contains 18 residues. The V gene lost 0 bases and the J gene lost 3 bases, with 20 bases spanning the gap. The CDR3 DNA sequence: TGTGCCAGCAGTGAAGCGTGGGCAGGCTTGTCATCAGACACTGAAGCTTTCTTT. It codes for CASSEAWAGLSSDTEAFF.

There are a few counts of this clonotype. DNA of the CDR3: TGCGCCAGCAGGTCAGGGCTGCTCTCCTACGAGCAGTACTTC. This gives the protein CASRSGLLSYEQYF. The chain is built from TRBV5-1 and TRBJ2-7; D is perhaps TRBD1 (5 bases). This CDR3 is built from 14 residues. With 5 bases removed from V and 0 bases from J, the gap between germline ends came to 12 bases. CDR1 and CDR2 (germline): SGHRS, YFSETQ.

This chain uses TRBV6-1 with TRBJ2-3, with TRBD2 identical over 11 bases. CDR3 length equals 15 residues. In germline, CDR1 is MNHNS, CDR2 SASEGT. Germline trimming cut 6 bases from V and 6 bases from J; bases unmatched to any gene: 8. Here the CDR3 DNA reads TGTGCCAGCAGGGACCTGACTAGCGGGGCGGATACGCAGTATTTT. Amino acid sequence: CASRDLTSGADTQYF.

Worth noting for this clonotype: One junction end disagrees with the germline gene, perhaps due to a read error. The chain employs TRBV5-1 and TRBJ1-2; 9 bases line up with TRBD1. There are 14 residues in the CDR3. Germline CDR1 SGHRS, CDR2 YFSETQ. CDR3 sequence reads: CASSFGQGNSGYTF. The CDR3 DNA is TGCGCCAGCAGCTTCGGACAGGGGAACTCTGGCTACACCTTC.

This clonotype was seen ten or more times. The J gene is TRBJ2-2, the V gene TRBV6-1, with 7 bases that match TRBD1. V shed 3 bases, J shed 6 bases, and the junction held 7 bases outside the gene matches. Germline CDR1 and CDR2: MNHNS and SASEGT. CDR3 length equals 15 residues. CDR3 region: CASSDWDSTPGELFF. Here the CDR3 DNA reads TGTGCCAGCAGTGATTGGGACAGTACGCCCGGGGAGCTGTTTTTT.

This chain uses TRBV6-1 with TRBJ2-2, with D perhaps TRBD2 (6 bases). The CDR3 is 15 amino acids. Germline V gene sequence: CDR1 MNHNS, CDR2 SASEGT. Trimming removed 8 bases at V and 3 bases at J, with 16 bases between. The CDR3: CASGRRDSYTGELFF. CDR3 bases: TGTGCCAGCGGGCGGCGGGACTCATACACCGGGGAGCTGTTTTTT.

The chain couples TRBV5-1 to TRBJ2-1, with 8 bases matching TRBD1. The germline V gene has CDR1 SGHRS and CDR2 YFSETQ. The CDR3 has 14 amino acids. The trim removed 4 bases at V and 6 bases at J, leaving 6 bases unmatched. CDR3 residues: CASSINDRGNEQFF. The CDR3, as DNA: TGCGCCAGCAGCATTAACGACAGGGGCAATGAGCAGTTCTTC.

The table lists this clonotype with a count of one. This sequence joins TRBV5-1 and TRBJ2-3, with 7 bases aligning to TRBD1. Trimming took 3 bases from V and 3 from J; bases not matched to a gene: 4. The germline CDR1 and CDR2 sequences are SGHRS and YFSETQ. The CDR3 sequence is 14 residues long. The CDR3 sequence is CASSSYRGTDTQYF. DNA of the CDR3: TGCGCCAGCAGCTCCTACAGGGGTACAGATACGCAGTATTTT.

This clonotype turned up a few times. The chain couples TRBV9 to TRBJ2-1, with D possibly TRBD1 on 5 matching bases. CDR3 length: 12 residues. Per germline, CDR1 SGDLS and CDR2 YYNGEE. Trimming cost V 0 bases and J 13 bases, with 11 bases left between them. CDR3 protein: CASSVAAGQQFF. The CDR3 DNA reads TGTGCCAGCAGCGTAGCGGCAGGGCAACAGTTCTTC.

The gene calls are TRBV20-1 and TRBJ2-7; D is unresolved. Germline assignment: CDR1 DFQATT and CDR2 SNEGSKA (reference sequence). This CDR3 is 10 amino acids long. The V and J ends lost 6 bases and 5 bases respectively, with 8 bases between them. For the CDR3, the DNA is TGCAGTGCGGGTGGAAACGAGCAGTACTTC. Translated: CSAGGNEQYF.